Following are 14 T cell receptor beta chains from one sample sequenced in a study of T cells in Graves' hyperthyroidism and ophthalmopathy. RNA transcripts served as the template for amplifying TCR beta CDR3 regions. Carried out on the TCR CDR3, a first-round RT-PCR used the HTBI primer set. One entry per CDR3 protein results from TCRdb running MiXCR on the multiplex PCR reads. In the table there are hundreds of thousands of distinct CDR3 sequences, around 13% of which are singletons. Sequencing input: blood. The receptors come from a young woman with Graves' hyperthyroidism.

This clonotype was seen a handful of times. This chain joins TRBV19 and TRBJ2-7; 10 bases agree with TRBD1. Per germline, CDR1 LNHDA and CDR2 SQIVND (reference sequence). The CDR3 runs 16 residues. V trimming: 4 bases; J trimming: 2 bases; junction bases outside the gene matches: 8. The CDR3 protein is CASSKRQGAPTYEQYF. Written as DNA, the CDR3 is TGTGCCAGTAGTAAAAGACAGGGGGCCCCCACCTACGAGCAGTACTTC.

This clonotype appeared a few times. The gene calls are TRBV20-1 and TRBJ1-4; 7 bases fit TRBD1. CDR1 is DFQATT and CDR2 is SNEGSKA in the germline V gene (reference sequence). The J segment lost 8 bases and the V segment lost 5 bases, leaving 8 bases of the junction unmatched. The CDR3 is made up of 13 amino acids. The CDR3 DNA sequence: TGCAGTGCTTCCGACAGGGTGGGCGAAAAACTGTTTTTT. Amino acid sequence: CSASDRVGEKLFF.

This clonotype was seen ten or more times. The chain has TRBV30 and TRBJ2-7; no clear D. V was pared by 1 base and J by 5 bases, with 3 bases between. Looked up from germline, CDR1 is GTSNPN and CDR2 is SVGIG (reference sequence). The CDR3 has 10 amino acids. The CDR3 spells CAWSGHEQYF. CDR3 nucleotides: TGTGCCTGGAGTGGCCACGAGCAGTACTTC.

The chain recombines TRBV29-1 with TRBJ2-5; 10 positions agree with TRBD1. The CDR3 is 14 residues long. Trimming removed 7 bases from V and 2 bases from J; junction bases left unmatched: 7. Germline V CDR1 and CDR2: SQVTM, ANQGSEA. For the CDR3, the DNA is TGCAGCGCGTGGGACAGGGGATTTCAAGAGACCCAGTACTTC. Residues: CSAWDRGFQETQYF.

This chain uses TRBV7-9 with TRBJ2-5; the D is unclear. CDR1 is SEHNR and CDR2 is FQNEAQ in the germline V gene (reference sequence). The germline V and J ends were trimmed by 4 bases and 0 bases, with 12 bases remaining between them. The CDR3 is made up of 15 amino acids. The CDR3 sequence is CASSSGAPYQETQYF. CDR3 bases: TGTGCCAGCAGCTCTGGCGCCCCGTACCAAGAGACCCAGTACTTC.

V usage is TRBV20-1 and J usage is TRBJ2-4, with TRBD2 identical over 14 bases. Germline-derived CDR1 and CDR2 are DFQATT and SNEGSKA (reference sequence). The CDR3 is 19 amino acids. V was clipped by 3 bases and J by 0 bases; unmatched bases: 10. CDR3 residues: CSARRLAGGPSIAKNIQYF. The CDR3 DNA reads TGCAGTGCTAGGAGACTAGCGGGAGGGCCGTCTATAGCCAAAAACATTCAGTACTTC.

This clonotype occurred many times. The chain is built from TRBV29-1 and TRBJ2-3, with D maybe TRBD2 (5 bases). The germline CDR1 and CDR2 sequences are SQVTM and ANQGSEA. This CDR3 has 12 residues. V gave up 4 bases and J gave up 6 bases, with 11 bases separating them. CDR3 in amino acids: CSVVAGGDTQYF. DNA for the CDR3: TGCAGCGTTGTTGCGGGTGGGGATACGCAGTATTTT.

This clonotype was recorded a few times. V gene TRBV12-3 or TRBV12-4 combines with J gene TRBJ2-6, with D uncertain. This CDR3 region has 14 residues. V shed 7 bases and J shed 0 bases, with 7 bases lying between them. CDR3 bases: TGTGCCAGCACTCGGAACTCTGGGGCCAACGTCCTGACTTTC. Its translation is CASTRNSGANVLTF.

This clonotype appeared many times. This rearrangement joins TRBV28 to TRBJ2-1; 10 bases line up with TRBD2. The CDR3 contains 16 residues. Germline loops: CDR1 MDHEN, CDR2 SYDVKM. The V segment lost 6 bases and the J segment 1 base; nucleotides outside the gene matches: 6. In nucleotides, the CDR3 is TGTGCCAGCAGAGGGACTAGCGCCCGATCCTACAATGAGCAGTTCTTC. This encodes CASRGTSARSYNEQFF.

This clonotype was observed a handful of times. A much bigger clone sits one base away, suggesting this may be a read error. The chain is built from TRBV7-3 and TRBJ2-3; 10 positions agree with TRBD2. J was trimmed by 4 bases and V by 2 bases; bases with no gene match: 3. Germline V gene lookup returns CDR1 SGHTA and CDR2 FQGTGA. The CDR3 runs to 15 residues. CDR3 protein: CASSLLAGVADTQYF. The CDR3 DNA sequence: TGTGCCAGCAGCTTACTAGCGGGAGTGGCAGATACGCAGTATTTT.

This clonotype was seen more than once but under ten times. The chain carries TRBV20-1 and TRBJ2-1; TRBD2 matches at 7 bases. Germline V CDR1 and CDR2: DFQATT, SNEGSKA (reference sequence). This CDR3 contains 15 residues. The junction had 14 bases not matched to a gene; V was cut back by 3 bases and J by 9 bases. The CDR3 DNA reads TGCAGTGCTAGTCTGTGGGAGGGCCTCCAGGCTGAGCAGTTCTTC. Residues: CSASLWEGLQAEQFF.

Ten or more counts support this clonotype. The chain joins TRBV7-2 to TRBJ2-7; 7 bases line up with TRBD1. The CDR3 extends over 15 amino acids. After removal of 3 bases from V and 3 bases from J, the junction contained 8 bases not matched to a gene. Germline-derived CDR1 and CDR2 are SGHTA and FQGNSA. CDR3 in amino acids: CASSLTGPPNYEQYF. CDR3 DNA sequence: TGTGCCAGCAGCTTGACAGGGCCACCGAACTACGAGCAGTACTTC. The full variable domain, rest sourced from reference TRBV7-2 and TRBJ2-7, is GAGVSQSPSNKVTEKGKDVELRCDPISGHTALYWYRQSLGQGLEFLIYFQGNSAPDKSGLPSDRFSAERTGGSVSTLTIQRTQQEDSAVYLCASSLTGPPNYEQYFGPGTRLTVT.

V is TRBV29-1 and J is TRBJ2-7, with 9 bases matching TRBD1. This CDR3 has 15 amino acids. The germline CDR1 and CDR2 sequences are SQVTM and ANQGSEA. After removal of 4 bases from V and 1 base from J, the junction contained 8 bases not matched to a gene. CDR3 loop: CSVGQGVGESYEQYF. CDR3 nucleotides: TGCAGCGTTGGACAGGGGGTGGGGGAATCCTACGAGCAGTACTTC.

This clonotype was counted ten times or more. The DNA of the CDR3 is TGTGCCGGACAGGTCCGCTCTGGGGCCAACGTCCTGACTTTC. Protein: CAGQVRSGANVLTF. This chain connects TRBV30 to TRBJ2-6; 7 positions match TRBD1. After removal of 8 bases from V and 0 bases from J, the junction contained 4 bases not matched to a gene. Per the germline V gene, CDR1 is GTSNPN and CDR2 is SVGIG (reference sequence). CDR3 length: 14 residues.